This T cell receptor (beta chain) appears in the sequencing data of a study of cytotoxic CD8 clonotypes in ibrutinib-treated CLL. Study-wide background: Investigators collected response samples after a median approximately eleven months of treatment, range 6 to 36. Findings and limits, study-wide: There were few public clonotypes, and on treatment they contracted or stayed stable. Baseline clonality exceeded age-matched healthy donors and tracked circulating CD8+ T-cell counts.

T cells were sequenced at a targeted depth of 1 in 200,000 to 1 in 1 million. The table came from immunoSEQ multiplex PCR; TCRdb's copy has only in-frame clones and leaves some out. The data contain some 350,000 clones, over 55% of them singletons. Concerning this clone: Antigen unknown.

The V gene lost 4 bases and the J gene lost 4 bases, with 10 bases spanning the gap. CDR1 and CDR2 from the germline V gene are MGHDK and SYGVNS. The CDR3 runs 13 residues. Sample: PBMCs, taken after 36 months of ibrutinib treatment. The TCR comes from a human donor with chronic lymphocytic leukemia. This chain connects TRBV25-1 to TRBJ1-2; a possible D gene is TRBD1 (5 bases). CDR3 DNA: TGTGCCAGCAGTGGTCAGGGTGGCTATGGCTACACCTTC. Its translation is CASSGQGGYGYTF.